The entry below gives a single TCR beta chain sequence along with its context. No antigen is known for it. Original handling: A classifier of distant metastasis in papillary thyroid cancer was built from CDR3 differences (across clinicopathological groups). MiXCR was used by TCRdb to re-call the PCR reads. What appears here as the V and J calls and clone size reflects TCRdb's work, not the paper's. The table lists 45,000 to 50,000 clones, over 20% of them singletons. The source of the sample is a study of metastatic and nonmetastatic thyroid tumors. General study results and limits: Significantly higher TCR beta diversity was reportedly seen in malignant thyroid tumors than benign nodules, in blood and tumor.

The entire patient cohort was treatment-naive prior to thyroid surgery. This CDR3 spans 17 amino acids. Germline CDR1 reads SGHRS; CDR2 reads YFSETQ. V lost 4 bases to trimming and J lost 6 bases; unmatched junction nucleotides: 13. The origin of this receptor is a male donor with papillary thyroid cancer or a benign thyroid nodule (not recorded which). Some clones in this sample may be carry-over from other donors' samples. Input material: blood. This chain joins TRBV5-1 and TRBJ2-2, with 9 bases lining up with TRBD2. The CDR3 DNA is TGCGCCAGCAGCCAAAACGCCGGGACTAGCTCGTCCGGGGAGCTGTTTTTT. Translation: CASSQNAGTSSSGELFF.